What follows is one T cell receptor beta chain and its context. This sample is part of a study of graft-versus-host responses after intestinal transplantation. As for the study in general: Recipients were given multivisceral, liver-intestinal, or isolated intestinal transplants. Recipients across the board were started on anti-thymocyte globulin induction, then kept on tacrolimus and steroids for about three years.

Study-wide points: Levels of circulating GvH clones at their peak were associated with early post-transplant HvG declines. Clonal ratios of graft-versus-host to host-versus-graft in allografts were high for patients exhibiting graft-donor T cell macrochimerism.

The germline CDR1 and CDR2 sequences are MNHNS and SASEGT. This CDR3 is built from 14 residues. Trimming removed 8 bases from V and 6 bases from J; junction bases left unmatched: 8. Libraries were prepared by immunoSEQ multiplex PCR; TCRdb keeps only in-frame clonotypes and omits some of them. The profile shows 15,000 to 20,000 clones, less than 50% of them singletons. Plating combined roughly 200,000 CFSE-labeled responder cells with roughly 200,000 irradiated, violet-dye-labeled stimulator cells. This TCR was recovered from a human patient who received an intestinal transplant. Source: alloreactive CD8+ T cells from a mixed lymphocyte reaction culture, taken before intestinal transplant. Subset of the sample: CFSE-low proliferating T cells sorted from roughly six-day pre-transplant mixed lymphocyte reaction (GvH or HvG direction). The chain links TRBV6-1 to TRBJ2-3, with 10 nucleotides matching TRBD1. The CDR3 protein is CASVRQGASDTQYF. As DNA, the CDR3 is TGTGCCAGCGTTAGACAGGGGGCGTCTGATACGCAGTATTTT.